This TCR beta chain was identified in a study of T cell responses to AZD1222 COVID-19 vaccine. Clones were read by immunoSEQ multiplex PCR, and TCRdb kept only the in-frame ones, dropping some. The repertoire has fewer than 200,000 clones, over 80% of them found once; the top ten carry 8.5% to 12%. The ends were cut back, 4 bases at V and 1 base at J, with 19 bases in the middle. There are 17 residues in the CDR3. Germline V gene sequence: CDR1 LNHDA, CDR2 SQIVND (reference sequence). The chain is built from TRBV19 and TRBJ1-2; possibly TRBD1 for D (6 bases). This sequence was found in an adult in good health. Sample: peripheral blood, taken on day 0 of AZD1222 vaccination. CDR3 nucleotides: TGTGCCAGTAGTAGGACCCCGAGGGACAAGCTTAACTATGGCTACACCTTC. Translation: CASSRTPRDKLNYGYTF.